Below are 24 T cell receptor beta chains sequenced from a single sample in a study of blood T cell repertoires in COVID-19. Produced via immunoSEQ multiplex PCR; TCRdb's table is partial and in-frame only. The sample holds fewer than 250,000 clones, about four fifths seen once. Sequenced input: PBMCs or T cells enriched from blood (not recorded which). The receptors were gathered from a middle-aged woman who had been exposed to COVID-19.

The V gene is TRBV7-2, the J gene TRBJ1-3; no clear D gene. V lost 0 bases and J lost 0, with 9 bases in between. Germline CDR1 SGHTA, CDR2 FQGNSA. The CDR3 runs 16 residues. DNA for the CDR3: TGTGCCAGCAGCTTAGCCAGCACAGACTCTGGAAACACCATATATTTT. Amino acids: CASSLASTDSGNTIYF.

The rearrangement joins TRBV5-6 to TRBJ2-2; D is perhaps TRBD1 (6 bases). CDR1 and CDR2 (germline): SGHDT, YYEEEE. CDR3 length equals 13 residues. V shed 1 base and J shed 13 bases, with 14 bases lying between them. CDR3 sequence reads: CASSLWLGRGLFF. DNA of the CDR3: TGTGCCAGCAGCTTGTGGCTCGGCAGGGGGCTGTTTTTT. The variable domain in full, completed from reference TRBV5-6 and TRBJ2-2, reads DAGVTQSPTHLIKTRGQQVTLRCSPKSGHDTVSWYQQALGQGPQFIFQYYEEEERQRGNFPDRFSGHQFPNYSSELNVNALLLGDSALYLCASSLWLGRGLFFGEGSRLTVL.

The chain is built from TRBV5-1 and TRBJ1-2; 9 positions agree with TRBD1. J gave up 8 bases and V 5 bases, and 16 bases lay outside the gene matches. Looked up from germline, CDR1 is SGHRS and CDR2 is YFSETQ. This CDR3 region has 16 residues. In nucleotides, the CDR3 is TGCGCCAGCAGTCCGCCAGGGACAGGGCACCTTGGAGGCTACACCTTC. Its protein is CASSPPGTGHLGGYTF.

V gene TRBV5-1 combines with J gene TRBJ1-3, with TRBD1 as a possible D gene (5 bases). The CDR3 length is 15 residues. Germline CDR1 and CDR2: SGHRS and YFSETQ. V dropped 4 bases and J dropped 0 bases, with 11 bases sitting between them. The CDR3 bases are TGCGCCAGCAGCGATGGGGCTGACTCTGGAAACACCATATATTTT. This gives the protein CASSDGADSGNTIYF.

The CDR3 sequence: CASRGQGYEQYF. For the CDR3, the DNA is TGTGCCAGCCGAGGACAGGGCTACGAGCAGTACTTC. The chain is built from TRBV6-5 and TRBJ2-7; 8 bases are shared with TRBD1. Trimming at V came to 8 bases and at J to 3 bases, leaving 3 bases not matched to a gene. Germline V CDR1 and CDR2: MNHEY, SVGAGI. The CDR3 loop spans 12 amino acids.

The gene calls are TRBV7-9 and TRBJ2-3; 9 nucleotides agree with TRBD2. From germline, CDR1 is SEHNR and CDR2 FQNEAQ (reference sequence). Losses at the gene ends were 2 bases for V and 6 bases for J; bases not matched to a gene: 12. The CDR3 is 17 amino acids. CDR3 loop: CASSLIGGGAVFDTQYF. DNA for the CDR3: TGTGCCAGCAGCTTAATCGGCGGGGGGGCCGTTTTTGATACGCAGTATTTT.

This clone was counted a single time. This chain uses TRBV7-3 with TRBJ2-5, with a tentative D call TRBD2 (7 bases). From germline, CDR1 is SGHTA and CDR2 FQGTGA. The CDR3 totals 16 residues. Trimming took 5 bases from V and 5 from J, leaving 21 bases between them. CDR3 region: CASSPSWGGAVETQYF. The CDR3 DNA reads as TGTGCCAGCAGCCCTTCCTGGGGGGGGGCCGTGGAGACCCAGTACTTC.

The chain has TRBV6-5 and TRBJ2-7; TRBD1 matches at 9 bases. The trim removed 4 bases at V and 4 bases at J, leaving 2 bases unmatched. The germline CDR1 and CDR2 sequences are MNHEY and SVGAGI. This CDR3 is 13 amino acids long. CDR3: CASSWTGDYEQYF. For the CDR3, the DNA is TGTGCCAGCAGTTGGACAGGGGATTACGAGCAGTACTTC.

The chain links TRBV7-8 to TRBJ1-1; 11 nucleotides agree with TRBD1. The CDR3 consists of 15 residues. Trimming removed 5 bases from V and 0 bases from J; junction bases left unmatched: 2. From germline, CDR1 is SGHVS and CDR2 FQNEAQ. The CDR3 is CASSRTGGLNTEAFF. The CDR3 nucleotides are TGTGCCAGCAGCCGGACAGGGGGCCTGAACACTGAAGCTTTCTTT. Together with reference TRBV7-8 and TRBJ1-1, the CDR3 gives the full variable domain: GAGVSQSPRYKVAKRGQDVALRCDPISGHVSLFWYQQALGQGPEFLTYFQNEAQLDKSGLPSDRFFAERPEGSVSTLKIQRTQQEDSAVYLCASSRTGGLNTEAFFGQGTRLTVV.

V is TRBV19 and J is TRBJ1-2; D remains ambiguous. V gave up 7 bases and J gave up 5 bases, with 17 bases separating them. Germline-derived CDR1 and CDR2 are LNHDA and SQIVND (reference sequence). This CDR3 has 14 residues. The CDR3 DNA is TGTGCCAGTAAACCCAGAGGCCTCCAGTATGGCTACACCTTC. It yields the protein CASKPRGLQYGYTF.

The gene calls are TRBV21-1 and TRBJ2-5; the D call of TRBD2 is as the table states it, not checked on the DNA. TRBV21-1 is assigned pseudogene status. This CDR3 spans 14 amino acids. The CDR3: CASSSKEGRGTQYF. The CDR3 nucleotides are TGTGCCAGCAGCTCAAAGGAGGGACGCGGGACCCAGTACTTC.

The J gene is TRBJ1-5, the V gene TRBV9, with D possibly TRBD1 on 5 matching bases. Trimming took 0 bases from V and 4 from J, leaving 5 bases between them. From germline, CDR1 is SGDLS and CDR2 YYNGEE. The CDR3 has 13 residues. CDR3 residues: CASSVGQNQPQHF. In DNA form, the CDR3 reads TGTGCCAGCAGCGTAGGACAGAATCAGCCCCAGCATTTT.

The chain employs TRBV7-9 and TRBJ1-1; the match to TRBD1 covers 8 bases. Per the germline V gene, CDR1 is SEHNR and CDR2 is FQNEAQ (reference sequence). CDR3 length: 13 residues. Trimming took 9 bases from V and 3 from J; bases not matched to a gene: 6. CDR3 sequence: CASQGAADTEAFF. CDR3 nucleotides: TGTGCCAGTCAGGGGGCGGCGGACACTGAAGCTTTCTTT.

The chain couples TRBV2 to TRBJ2-4; D is unclear. CDR1 and CDR2 (germline): SNHLY, FYNNEI. The V gene lost 8 bases and the J gene lost 8 bases, with 16 bases spanning the gap. The CDR3 consists of 13 residues. CDR3 bases: TGTGCCAGCGGTGGCGCCCTTTTGGACATTCAGTACTTC. As protein: CASGGALLDIQYF.

The rearrangement joins TRBV7-2 to TRBJ2-1, with 9 bases fitting TRBD2. V shed 3 bases, J shed 6 bases, and the junction held 9 bases outside the gene matches. Germline CDR1 SGHTA, CDR2 FQGNSA. The CDR3 sequence is 16 residues long. The CDR3 DNA sequence: TGTGCCAGCAGCTTGGCGAGGCGGGGGGGCCTCAATGAGCAGTTCTTC. Translating it yields CASSLARRGGLNEQFF.

The rearrangement links TRBV7-2 to TRBJ2-7, with 16 bases lining up with TRBD2. The germline gives CDR1 SGHTA, CDR2 FQGNSA. This CDR3 is built from 18 residues. Trimming at V came to 5 bases and at J to 6 bases, leaving 13 bases not matched to a gene. The CDR3 loop is CASSRLVGLAGGQGEQYF. The CDR3, as DNA: TGTGCCAGCAGCCGCTTGGTGGGACTAGCGGGGGGGCAGGGCGAGCAGTACTTC.

The sample holds one count of this clone. V and J are TRBV12-3 or TRBV12-4 and TRBJ2-2; 7 bases agree with TRBD2. The CDR3 has 12 residues. V lost 11 bases and J lost 5; bases outside the gene matches: 5. The CDR3 here is CAAAGDTGELFF. In nucleotides, the CDR3 is TGTGCCGCGGCGGGGGATACCGGGGAGCTGTTTTTT.

The V and J genes are TRBV4-2 and TRBJ1-5; 7 positions match TRBD1. With V trimmed by 0 bases and J by 2 bases, 4 bases remained unmatched. Germline V CDR1 and CDR2: LGHNA, YNFKEQ. The CDR3 is 16 amino acids. This CDR3 is CASSQDFTGGNQPQHF. CDR3 nucleotides: TGTGCCAGCAGCCAAGATTTCACAGGGGGCAATCAGCCCCAGCATTTT.

V gene TRBV5-1 combines with J gene TRBJ1-1; TRBD1 agrees at 7 bases. The CDR3 is 14 residues long. Unmatched junction bases numbered 4, after V lost 4 bases and J lost 1 base. Germline CDR1 and CDR2: SGHRS and YFSETQ. Here the CDR3 DNA reads TGCGCCAGCAGCCAAGGACAGGCGAACACTGAAGCTTTCTTT. Its translation is CASSQGQANTEAFF.

V gene TRBV9 combines with J gene TRBJ2-3; 9 positions agree with TRBD1. The CDR3 covers 18 residues. Germline loops: CDR1 SGDLS, CDR2 YYNGEE. V dropped 7 bases and J dropped 0; count of bases not matched to a gene: 15. The CDR3 DNA follows: TGTGCCAGCCAACCCGGGACAGGGAGTATCGCTAGCACAGATACGCAGTATTTT. Translated, it gives CASQPGTGSIASTDTQYF. The full variable domain, completed using reference TRBV9 and TRBJ2-3, is DSGVTQTPKHLITATGQRVTLRCSPRSGDLSVYWYQQSLDQGLQFLIQYYNGEERAKGNILERFSAQQFPDLHSELNLSSLELGDSALYFCASQPGTGSIASTDTQYFGPGTRLTVL.

V and J are TRBV27 and TRBJ1-4, with D tentatively TRBD1 (5 bases). There are 13 residues in the CDR3. V was cut by 8 bases and J by 5 bases, with 12 bases left in between. The V gene's germline CDR1 is MNHEY and CDR2 SMNVEV (reference sequence). CDR3 bases: TGTGCCAGCGGGGGGTCGGCAAATGAAAAACTGTTTTTT. Translated, it gives CASGGSANEKLFF.

The V and J genes are TRBV21-1 and TRBJ2-1; the table's D call, TRBD1, was not checked against the DNA. TRBV21-1 is marked as a pseudogene. The CDR3 length is 15 residues. CDR3: CASSKQGAKNNEQFF. The CDR3 DNA sequence: TGTGCCAGCAGCAAACAGGGGGCGAAAAACAATGAGCAGTTCTTC.

The chain is built from TRBV6-5 and TRBJ1-1; D is undetermined. The CDR3 covers 13 residues. From germline, CDR1 is MNHEY and CDR2 SVGAGI. The germline V and J ends were trimmed by 8 bases and 0 bases, with 10 bases remaining between them. The CDR3 nucleotides read TGTGCCAGCGCCACAACAGTGAACACTGAAGCTTTCTTT. This codes for CASATTVNTEAFF.

The rearrangement uses TRBV10-3 and TRBJ1-1, with D perhaps TRBD1 (6 bases). With 0 bases removed from V and 2 bases from J, the gap between germline ends came to 16 bases. This CDR3 comprises 17 residues. Germline lookup yields CDR1 ENHRY and CDR2 SYGVKD. This CDR3 is CAISESMGAGANTEAFF. The DNA for the CDR3 is TGTGCCATCAGTGAGTCGATGGGGGCAGGGGCAAACACTGAAGCTTTCTTT.